This paragraph covers one T cell receptor (beta chain) sequence. The data were taken from a study of blood T cell repertoires in COVID-19. Study background: Specimens from acute and convalescent COVID-19 originated in the United States, Italy and Spain. Nucleic acid was either cDNA or gDNA, and it came from T cells, B-cell-depleted T cells, or PBMCs.

V was cut by 3 bases and J by 8 bases, with 8 bases left in between. The CDR3 sequence is 12 residues long. The germline CDR1 and CDR2 sequences are SGHTA and FQGNSA. In the study's own analysis: Amplifying reference gene primers gave estimates of nucleated cell counts. Some clones are missing from TCRdb's copy, which holds only in-frame ones; the method was immunoSEQ multiplex PCR. V, J and clone size derive from that table, while D and trimming were established from the DNA sequence. The profile covers around 99,000 clones, with around 90% appearing a single time and under 1.5% taken by the ten largest.

The TCR comes from a young woman with acute or convalescent COVID-19. The source material was peripheral blood. This chain joins TRBV7-2 and TRBJ2-1, with D unclear. This CDR3 reads CASSFYNDEQFF. The CDR3 DNA reads TGTGCCAGCAGCTTCTATAACGATGAGCAGTTCTTC.